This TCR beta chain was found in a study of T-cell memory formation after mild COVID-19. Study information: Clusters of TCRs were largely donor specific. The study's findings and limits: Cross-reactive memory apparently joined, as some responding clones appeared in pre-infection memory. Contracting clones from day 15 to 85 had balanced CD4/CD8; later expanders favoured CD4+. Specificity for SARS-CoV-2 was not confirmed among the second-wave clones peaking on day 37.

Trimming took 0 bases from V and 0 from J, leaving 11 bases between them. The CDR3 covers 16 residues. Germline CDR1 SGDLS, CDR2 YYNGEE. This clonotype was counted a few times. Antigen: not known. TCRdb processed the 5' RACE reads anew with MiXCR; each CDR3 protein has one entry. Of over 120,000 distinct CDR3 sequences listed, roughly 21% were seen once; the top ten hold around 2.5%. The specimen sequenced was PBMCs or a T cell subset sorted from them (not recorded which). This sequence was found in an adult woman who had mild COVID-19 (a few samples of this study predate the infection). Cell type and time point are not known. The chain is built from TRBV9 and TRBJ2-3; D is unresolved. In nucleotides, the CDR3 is TGTGCCAGCAGCGTAGCTTTTGCTTCTAGCACAGATACGCAGTATTTT. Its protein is CASSVAFASSTDTQYF.